This T cell receptor beta chain stems from a study of cytomegalovirus exposure and HLA in healthy donors (dated by TCRdb to about 2017). For the wider study: An earlier analysis of roughly 630 of the donors reported 250 to 300 Gb of sequence data and 117 million unique TCR beta sequences from 190 million or so T cells. Every discovery cohort repertoire had been produced on one sequencing platform. A later analysis re-analyzed previously published TCR beta repertoires from 666 donors and added high-resolution HLA genotyping to study TCR occurrence patterns. The study used immunosequencing to profile the T cell repertoires of 666 subjects and linked those repertoires to cytomegalovirus serostatus. An earlier analysis of around 580 of the donors used high-throughput TCR beta sequencing to judge whether each TCR beta V gene segment behaved as functional or pseudogenic. Donor age, sex, ethnicity and CMV serostatus were compiled together with the repertoire data. Typing coverage varied by locus: roughly 629-640 donors for A, B, C, DRB1 and DQB1; more than 500 for DQA1; 600 to 610 for DPA1; around 490 for DPB1. In the later analysis, no new phenotypic data were used to find candidate immune exposures; instead, reliance was placed on TCR beta sequences and their occurrence across donors. Roughly 300 gigabases of sequencing data and roughly 90 million unique TCR sequences were included in an early release covering around 650 HLA-typed donors. Across some 400 genotyped donors of the cohort, an average of about 240,000 unique TCR beta nucleotide sequences per donor were sequenced, and roughly a sixth of those sequences were non-productive. A later genetic analysis used genome-wide SNP genotypes for about 65% of the roughly 670 donors, treating that subset as a discovery cohort. To predict cytomegalovirus infection status, the study brought together high-throughput TCR immunosequencing, statistical association of individual TCRs with disease status, and machine learning. Among the roughly 390 genotyped donors, approximately 81% belonged to the genetic ancestry cluster associated with self-reported Caucasian donors. HLA typing covered class I and class II loci at four-digit resolution. Roughly five DR-DQ haplotypes were handled as single units for association and clustering because linkage in the cohort was strong. A separate validation cohort of over 95 different subjects was used in addition to the 666-subject first cohort. The study was designed to test whether signatures of past pathogen exposure could be identified by cataloging public T cell receptors.

The library came from the immunoSEQ multiplex PCR assay. A mixture of 60 forward primers for TCR Vbeta segments and 13 reverse primers for TCR Jbeta segments was used in the multiplex PCR. A multiplex PCR assay on genomic DNA amplified the CDR3 region of rearranged TCR beta genes. The amplified TCR beta libraries were sequenced on the Illumina HiSeq System as 87-base-pair reads. In the source study's methods: A later analysis counted tens of millions of unique TCR beta chains across the 666 repertoires, and roughly 10 million of these chains were shared by at least two donors. A nearest-neighbor algorithm error-corrected the raw reads and collapsed the reads into unique sequences, merging closely related sequences to remove PCR and sequencing errors. To assign V, D and J gene segments, CDR3 sequences were aligned to IMGT reference sequences. For a sequence to be retained, a match of at least six nucleotides was required to both a V gene segment and a J gene segment. Rearrangements were called productive when the CDR3 lacked stop codons and stayed in frame with V and J; all others were non-productive. Following IMGT convention, CDR3 was defined as the stretch from the second conserved V-encoded cysteine up to the conserved J-encoded phenylalanine. Sequences without an unambiguous match to a single V gene segment were excluded from the earlier analysis of about 630 of the donors. In an earlier analysis of 587 of the donors, a V segment was called functional when productive rearrangements were above 56.7%, and segregating when the standard deviation between donors exceeded 5%. A statistical classification framework was built to diagnose cytomegalovirus status from the catalog of TCR beta chain sequences. In a later analysis, TCR nucleotide sequences were compared against IMGT/GENE-DB human TR gene sequences so that V and J genes could be assigned. The TCRdist pipeline was used in a later analysis to assign CDR3 sequences and most-parsimonious VDJ recombination scenarios. In a later analysis, each TCR beta chain was defined by its CDR3 amino acid sequence together with its V-gene family, and reads without a unique V-gene family were excluded. In a later analysis, around 600 highly shared, low-generation-probability nucleotide sequences were removed to address suspected cross-contamination and a sequencing artifact. A later analysis calculated a clonal expansion index for each public chain from normalized within-repertoire ranks of inferred template counts. In a later analysis, generation probabilities were computed with a VDJ recombination model fitted to out-of-frame rearrangements, and the resulting probabilities were checked against IGoR. In a later analysis, TCR-TCR, TCR-HLA and TCR-CMV co-occurrence was scored with hypergeometric tests, and a repertoire-size bias correction was applied to TCR pairs. False discovery rates were estimated in a later analysis by permuting HLA or CMV assignments 20 times. In a later analysis, co-occurring TCRs were grouped using DBSCAN, and TCRdist sequence similarity was added for clustering within HLA-allele-positive subsets. Repertoires with fewer than 30,000 or more than 120,000 public chains, plus five repertoires with anomalous nucleotide sharing, were excluded from co-occurrence clustering. The table comes from immuneACCESS by way of TCRdb, which keeps in-frame sequences with V and J called. Part of the clones is missing from these tables; in studies checked, under half for an unresolved V gene and the rest for unknown reasons. V and J calls and clone size are those listed in that table; D and trimming were worked out from the DNA. In all, the sample holds under 300,000 clones, and just over 70% of those were seen once. The ten largest clones add up to about 2.2% of the sample.

The CDR3 starts with the cysteine, ends with the phenylalanine, and has 12 residues. The only DNA kept is the CDR3, 36 bases in frame from the first base. V drops 0 bases and J drops 6 bases, leaving 6 bases in between. Via the germline V gene (reference sequence), CDR1 is WNHNN and CDR2 SYGVQD. Study-wide conclusions, independent of this receptor: Because counts were too low, some 17 rarely observed V segments, including chromosome 9 orphons, were left out of the earlier analysis of approximately 580 of the donors. When HLA alleles, especially DR and DQ, strongly co-occurred, TCR associations were difficult to assign to individual alleles. The authors suggested that the approach could potentially be generalized to other disease states and immunological phenotypes. In a later genetic analysis, a missense DCLRE1C variant was associated with V-gene and J-gene trimming of TCR beta chains, and the association was replicated in an independent cohort. CMV serostatus was the only immune exposure information available for the cohort. Correlated functional status among segregating V segments might be attributable to linkage disequilibrium, but an unknown experimental factor could not be ruled out. Some IMGT-functional V segments, including TRBV6-2 and TRBV6-3, could not be told apart with the 87-base-pair reads, so those segments were excluded. In a later analysis, the rate of TCR association differed among HLA loci, with DRB1 alleles having the most associated TCRs and HLA-C alleles having the fewest. In a later genetic analysis, fewer N-insertions in productive TCRs were reported among donors in an Asian-associated ancestry cluster than the approximately 710-donor mean. Sequencing depth was assumed to be roughly uniform across donors in the presence/absence analyses, though that assumption may not hold. At a false discovery rate of 0.05, a later analysis linked 15,000 to 20,000 TCR beta sequences to specific HLA alleles. According to a later analysis, parvovirus B19, influenza, CMV and Epstein-Barr virus appeared linked to several top co-occurrence clusters. The study gave a list of roughly 150 TCR beta chains associated with cytomegalovirus. Cytomegalovirus status was reported to be diagnosed by the classifier with high specificity and sensitivity in both the original and validation cohorts. Because HLA typing was missing for some donors at each locus, association tests included only the typed subset. Most TCR sequences were seen in very few donors, while some public TCRs were found in many individuals. Compared with equally common non-associated chains, HLA-associated TCR beta chains in a later analysis were more clonally expanded and had lower generation probabilities. Only TCR beta chains were sequenced in this cohort, and the absence of alpha or paired-chain data limited detectable features. In an earlier analysis of approximately 600 of the donors, most TCR beta V segments were observed in productive rearrangements about 90% or about 30% of the time, broadly matching IMGT annotations. A group of highly shared sequence variants was considered likely to be a technical artifact of the sequencing pipeline. According to a later analysis, most CMV-associated TCR beta chains appeared to be HLA-restricted, and the HLA associations seemed to be driven largely by CMV exposure. In vitro tests confirmed that a few of the cytomegalovirus-associated TCR beta chains recognize cytomegalovirus antigens. A further reported finding was that TCR beta sequences accurately predicted the HLA-A and HLA-B alleles for most subjects in the first cohort.

In total, approximately 700 healthy bone marrow donors made up the cohort. All cohort members were sampled while nominally healthy, although unrecorded immune exposures were likely present. The donor tested CMV seronegative, placing the donor among the approximately 360 seronegative members of the cohort. Each donor provided a peripheral blood sample, and peripheral blood mononuclear cells were used for TCR beta sequencing. The Qiagen DNeasy Blood Extraction Kit was used to extract genomic DNA from the blood cell samples. As for this clone: It has no known antigen specificity. No base quality values were provided; no much bigger clone lies one nucleotide off.

The rearrangement joined TRBV10-1 to TRBJ2-7, with no reliable assignment of the D segment. This TCR derives from a female donor in good health and CMV-seronegative. Sequencing used PBMCs. The DNA sequence reads TGCGCCAGCAGTGAGTCTCTTGTCGAGCAGTACTTC. This sequence encodes CASSESLVEQYF.